The rows below give T cell receptor beta chains drawn from one sample of a study of shared clonotypes between healthy human individuals. Assay used: immunoSEQ multiplex PCR; TCRdb lists only in-frame clones, some missing. The data contain about 2.1 million clones, roughly 93% of them seen just once; the ten biggest clones take up about 1.7%. What was sequenced was naive CD8+ T cells from PBMCs. Source of these receptors: a man younger than 35 in good health. Some clones in this sample may be carry-over from other donors' samples. CDR3s include the opening cysteine and the closing phenylalanine or tryptophan. The D gene is left open where the match is weak. Clone size, where shown, is once, few, many, or a class for clones that have expanded.

>TRBV6-6|TRBJ1-1|-|-
CASTPIGPPSEAFF
TGTGCCAGCACCCCGATTGGACCGCCGTCTGAAGCTTTCTTT
>TRBV27|TRBJ1-2|-|-
CASSVGGGDGYTF
TGTGCCAGCAGTGTTGGGGGAGGGGATGGCTACACCTTC
>TRBV13|TRBJ1-2|TRBD1|-
CASSQSDRERGLIYGYTF
TGTGCCAGCAGCCAATCGGACAGGGAACGAGGGCTTATCTATGGCTACACCTTC
>TRBV2|TRBJ2-1|-|-
CASSEVGNEQFF
TGTGCCAGCAGTGAGGTGGGTAATGAGCAGTTCTTC
>TRBV11-2|TRBJ2-7|-|-
CASSLSHGSSYEQYF
TGTGCCAGCAGCTTATCTCACGGGAGCTCCTACGAGCAGTACTTC
>TRBV14|TRBJ2-7|TRBD1|-
CASSPQQGLDYEQYF
TGTGCCAGCAGCCCTCAACAGGGGTTGGACTACGAGCAGTACTTC
>TRBV21-1|TRBJ2-7|-|-
CASDQTGTGIDEQYF
TGTGCCAGCGACCAAACCGGGACAGGGATCGACGAGCAGTACTTC
>TRBV27|TRBJ2-7|TRBD1|-
CASKDRGPYEQYF
TGTGCCAGCAAGGACAGGGGCCCCTACGAGCAGTACTTC
>TRBV7-9|TRBJ2-2|-|-
CASSLERTGELFF
TGTGCCAGCAGCTTAGAGAGGACCGGGGAGCTGTTTTTT
>TRBV28|TRBJ1-2|TRBD1|once
CASSPRGRVNYGYTF
TGTGCCAGCAGTCCCAGGGGGCGGGTTAACTATGGCTACACCTTC
>TRBV11-2|TRBJ1-5|-|-
CASSWTLAAPQHF
TGTGCCAGCAGCTGGACTCTAGCCGCGCCCCAGCATTTT
>TRBV19|TRBJ1-2|-|-
CASISMPGYGYTF
TGTGCCAGTATTTCGATGCCAGGATATGGCTACACCTTC
>TRBV28|TRBJ2-7|TRBD1|-
CASSSGTRGLNYEQYF
TGTGCCAGCAGTTCGGGGACCAGGGGGCTAAACTACGAGCAGTACTTC
>TRBV28|TRBJ1-1|-|-
CASSLSRARVSLFPEAFF
TGTGCCAGCAGTTTGTCAAGGGCCAGGGTTTCTCTGTTCCCTGAAGCTTTCTTT
>TRBV5-1|TRBJ2-2|-|-
CASSHSGTSNTGELFF
TGCGCCAGCAGTCATTCCGGGACATCGAACACCGGGGAGCTGTTTTTT
>TRBV19|TRBJ1-4|TRBD1|-
CASSIRDRGFEKLFF
TGTGCCAGTAGTATACGGGACAGGGGTTTTGAAAAACTGTTTTTT
>TRBV29-1|TRBJ1-2|TRBD1|-
CSVEDGTDTNYGYTF
TGCAGCGTTGAAGATGGGACAGACACTAACTATGGCTACACCTTC
>TRBV15|TRBJ2-7|-|-
CATQGLFFPYEQYF
TGTGCCACCCAAGGACTATTTTTTCCCTACGAGCAGTACTTC
>TRBV30|TRBJ2-7|TRBD2|-
CAWSAASGQFYEQYF
TGTGCCTGGAGTGCAGCTAGCGGACAATTCTACGAGCAGTACTTC
>TRBV28|TRBJ2-5|-|-
CASRLRGFETQYF
TGTGCCAGCCGGTTGAGGGGTTTCGAGACCCAGTACTTC
>TRBV7-2|TRBJ1-5|TRBD1|-
CASSNTGGGYQPQHF
TGTGCCAGCAGCAATACAGGGGGCGGGTATCAGCCCCAGCATTTT
>TRBV6-1|TRBJ2-6|-|-
CASSEWTAPGANVLTF
TGTGCCAGCAGTGAATGGACAGCTCCTGGGGCCAACGTCCTGACTTTC
>TRBV2|TRBJ2-6|-|-
CASSDRFAGANVLTF
TGTGCCAGCAGTGACAGGTTCGCTGGGGCCAACGTCCTGACTTTC
>TRBV7-8|TRBJ2-7|-|-
CASSKGDRSYEQYF
TGTGCCAGCAGTAAAGGGGATAGGTCCTACGAGCAGTACTTC
>TRBV7-3|TRBJ2-1|-|-
CASSLGRYNEQFF
TGTGCCAGCAGCTTAGGCAGATACAATGAGCAGTTCTTC
>TRBV9|TRBJ1-5|-|-
CASSVGLLSNQPQHF
TGTGCCAGCAGCGTAGGGCTTCTCAGCAATCAGCCCCAGCATTTT
>TRBV7-9|TRBJ1-2|TRBD1|-
CASTPTGSGGGYGYTF
TGTGCCAGCACCCCAACGGGGTCAGGGGGTGGATATGGCTACACCTTC
>TRBV29-1|TRBJ1-2|-|-
CSVVPEADGYTF
TGCAGCGTTGTCCCCGAGGCGGACGGCTACACCTTC
>TRBV7-9|TRBJ2-1|TRBD2|-
CASSLEGAGGPSYNEQFF
TGTGCCAGCAGCTTGGAGGGTGCGGGAGGGCCTTCCTACAATGAGCAGTTCTTC